This record covers a single T cell receptor beta chain. Trimming stripped 8 bases from V and 7 bases from J, with 11 bases between. Per germline, CDR1 MNHEY and CDR2 SVGAGI. The CDR3 covers 11 residues. These data originate in a study of T cell changes during pregnancy in multiple sclerosis. Assay used: immunoSEQ multiplex PCR; TCRdb lists only in-frame clones, some missing. The sample contains around 66,000 clones, about nine tenths of which appear only once. The material sequenced was peripheral blood, taken after pregnancy. This chain uses TRBV6-5 with TRBJ1-2; D remains ambiguous. The TCR was taken from a female donor in good health, enrolled as a control in a pregnancy study. This chain's CDR3 is CASGLRGGYTF. The CDR3 DNA is TGTGCCAGCGGATTACGGGGTGGCTACACCTTC.